What follows describes a single TCR beta chain. The ends lost 2 bases at V and 5 bases at J; junction bases unmatched: 5. This CDR3 spans 14 amino acids. The germline V gene has CDR1 LGHDT and CDR2 YNNKEL (reference sequence). The sample is drawn from a study of blood T cell repertoires in COVID-19. Turning to the study itself: Samples representing acute and convalescent COVID-19 were sourced from the United States, Italy and Spain.

Original processing notes: For nucleated cells, counts were estimated from reference gene primer amplification. Measured with immunoSEQ multiplex PCR; TCRdb has only the in-frame clones, and not every one. Clone size and the V and J calls come from that table; the DNA yielded D and trimming. This sample has approximately 98,000 clones, with 88% found just once. The sequencing input was peripheral blood. The sequence was collected from a human donor in a cohort sampled during active COVID-19. The rearrangement links TRBV3-1 (or the pseudogene TRBV3-2) to TRBJ2-5, with 7 positions matching TRBD1. The CDR3 region is CASSQLQGIETQYF. DNA for the CDR3: TGTGCCAGCAGCCAACTACAGGGGATTGAGACCCAGTACTTC.